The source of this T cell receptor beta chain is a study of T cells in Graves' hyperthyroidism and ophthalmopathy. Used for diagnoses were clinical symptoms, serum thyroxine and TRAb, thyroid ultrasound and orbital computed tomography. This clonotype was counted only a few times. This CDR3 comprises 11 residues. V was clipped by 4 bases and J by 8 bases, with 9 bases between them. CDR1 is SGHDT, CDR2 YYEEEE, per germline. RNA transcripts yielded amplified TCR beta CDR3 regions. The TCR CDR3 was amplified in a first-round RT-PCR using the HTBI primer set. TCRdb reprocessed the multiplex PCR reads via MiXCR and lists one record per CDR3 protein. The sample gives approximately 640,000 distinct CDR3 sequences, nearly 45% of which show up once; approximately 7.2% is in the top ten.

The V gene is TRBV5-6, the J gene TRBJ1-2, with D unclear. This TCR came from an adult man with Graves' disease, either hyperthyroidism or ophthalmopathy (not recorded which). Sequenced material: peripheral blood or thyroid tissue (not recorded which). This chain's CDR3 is CASSLAAGYTF. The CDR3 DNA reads TGTGCCAGCAGCCTCGCAGCGGGCTACACCTTC.